The TCR beta chain described here comes from a study of blood T cells in healthy people across ages. This clonotype was counted a few times. Its antigen is unidentified. Each donor's blood draw was roughly 10 milliliters of peripheral blood. Per sample, at least 6 micrograms of total RNA were extracted. Study outcomes and limitations: With donor CMV status unknown, expanded clonotype changes were possibly confounded.

With a J-beta primer mix and a sample-barcoded 5' primer, a second PCR ran roughly 7 to 11 cycles. Via MiXCR, TCRdb re-called the 5' RACE reads, giving one row per CDR3 protein. The data hold more than 1,400,000 distinct CDR3 sequences, with 40% to 50% observed a single time. Germline V gene data show CDR1 as ENHRY and CDR2 as SYGVKD. CDR3 length: 13 residues. This sequence joins TRBV10-3 and TRBJ2-5; weak D call: TRBD2 (5 bases). Near its end, the DNA agrees better with TRBJ2-7, so the J call may be wrong. This sequence was found in a woman aged 18-29 years in good health. Sequencing used blood. The chain's CDR3 is CAISERDVGEQYF. The DNA for the CDR3 is TGTGCCATCAGTGAGCGGGATGTCGGCGAGCAGTACTTC.